The clone carrying this TCR beta chain was counted at least ten times. Germline V gene sequence: CDR1 DFQATT, CDR2 SNEGSKA (reference sequence). The V gene end was trimmed by 0 bases and the J gene end by 8 bases; junction bases not matched to a gene: 9. The CDR3 loop spans 16 amino acids. TCRdb re-called the RT-PCR reads with MiXCR, one entry per CDR3 protein. The sample contains about 680,000 distinct CDR3 sequences, over 12% of which appear only once. Sequenced material: memory CD4+ T cells from blood. The sequence came from a female donor in good health, serving as a healthy control. The chain employs TRBV20-1 and TRBJ1-6; 8 bases map to TRBD1. Here the CDR3 DNA reads TGCAGTGCTAGAGATACACTAAGGACAGGGTATTCACCCCTCCACTTT. The encoded protein is CSARDTLRTGYSPLHF.